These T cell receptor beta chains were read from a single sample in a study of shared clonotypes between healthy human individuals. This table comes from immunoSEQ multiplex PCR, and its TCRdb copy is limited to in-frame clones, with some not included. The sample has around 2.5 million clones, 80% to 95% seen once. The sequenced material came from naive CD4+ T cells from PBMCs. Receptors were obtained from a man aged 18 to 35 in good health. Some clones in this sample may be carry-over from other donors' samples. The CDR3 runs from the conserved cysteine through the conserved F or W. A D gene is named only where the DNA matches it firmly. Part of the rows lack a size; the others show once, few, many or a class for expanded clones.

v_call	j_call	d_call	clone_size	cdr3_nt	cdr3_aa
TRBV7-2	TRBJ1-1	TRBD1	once	TGTGCCACCCCCCCCCGGGGGGACAGACCGAACACTGAAGCTTTCTTT	CATPPRGDRPNTEAFF
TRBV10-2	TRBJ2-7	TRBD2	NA	TGCGCCAGCAGTGATTTACTAGCGGGCCCTGGAGGGGAGCAGTACTTC	CASSDLLAGPGGEQYF
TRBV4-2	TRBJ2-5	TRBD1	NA	TGTGCCAGCAGCCAGAACCAGGGGGCGCTTCCATACTTC	CASSQNQGALPYF
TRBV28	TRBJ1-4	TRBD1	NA	TGTGCCAGCAGCCTAAGACAGGGCCGTGAAAAACTGTTTTTT	CASSLRQGREKLFF
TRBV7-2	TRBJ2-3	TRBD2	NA	TGTGCCAGCAGCTCCGCACTAGCGGGGTTCACAGATACGCAGTATTTT	CASSSALAGFTDTQYF
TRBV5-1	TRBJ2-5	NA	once	TGCGCCAGCAGGGTAGCAGCAGAGACCCAGTACTTC	CASRVAAETQYF
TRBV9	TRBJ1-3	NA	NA	TGTGCCAGCAGCGTCGCCTTAGGTACTGGAAACACCATATATTTT	CASSVALGTGNTIYF
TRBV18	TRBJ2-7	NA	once	TGTGCCAGCTCACCGGGACAATTCTACGAGCAGTACTTC	CASSPGQFYEQYF
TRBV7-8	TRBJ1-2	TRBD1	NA	TGTGCCAGCAGCCTAGGGGGCCTCGTGAGGAAGGTGGAGTATGGCTACACCTTC	CASSLGGLVRKVEYGYTF
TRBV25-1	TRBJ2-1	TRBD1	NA	TGTGCCAGCAGTGAAGGGGACAGCTCCTACAATGAGCAGTTCTTC	CASSEGDSSYNEQFF
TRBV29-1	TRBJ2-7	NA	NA	TGCAGCGCCCAAGGCGGTTACCCCTACGAGCAGTACTTC	CSAQGGYPYEQYF
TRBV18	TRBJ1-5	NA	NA	TGTGCCAGCTCACCCCCCAATCAGCCCCAGCATTTT	CASSPPNQPQHF
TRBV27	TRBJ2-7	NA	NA	TGTGCCAGCAGTTTTTTGGGTGGGGAGCAGTACTTC	CASSFLGGEQYF
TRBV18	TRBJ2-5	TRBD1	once	TGTGCCAGCTCACGATCGACAGGGATAGAGACCCAGTACTTC	CASSRSTGIETQYF
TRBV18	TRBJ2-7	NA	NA	TGTGCCAGCTCACCACGGGGCCCCTACGAGCAGTACTTC	CASSPRGPYEQYF
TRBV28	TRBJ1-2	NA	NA	TGTGCCAGTGGGAAGAGTCAGTATGGCTACACCTTC	CASGKSQYGYTF
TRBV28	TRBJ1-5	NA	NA	TGTGCCAGCAGTTCCCCCTCCAATCAGCCCCAGCATTTT	CASSSPSNQPQHF
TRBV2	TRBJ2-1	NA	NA	TGTGCCAGCAGTCCGCCGGGACCTCTCGGGAGTGAGCAGTTCTTC	CASSPPGPLGSEQFF
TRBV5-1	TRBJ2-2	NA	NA	TGCGCCAGCCTACAGGGAGCGGGAACCGGGGAGCTGTTTTTT	CASLQGAGTGELFF
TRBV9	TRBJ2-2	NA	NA	TGTGCCAGCAGCGTAGCGGGTGGGGGAGTTGGCACCGGGGAGCTGTTTTTT	CASSVAGGGVGTGELFF
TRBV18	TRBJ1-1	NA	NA	TGTGCCAGCTCACCCTCGATGGGGCCTGAAGCTTTCTTT	CASSPSMGPEAFF
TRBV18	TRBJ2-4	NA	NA	TGTGCCAGCTCTCTCTTTGCTCCCTGGACAGCGAACATTCAGTACTTC	CASSLFAPWTANIQYF
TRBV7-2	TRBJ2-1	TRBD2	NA	TGTGCCAGCAGCCCATGGACTAGCGGGGGGAATGAGCAGTTCTTC	CASSPWTSGGNEQFF
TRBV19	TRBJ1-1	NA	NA	TGTGCCAGTAGTATAGTTGGCAGGGGGAACACTGAAGCTTTCTTT	CASSIVGRGNTEAFF
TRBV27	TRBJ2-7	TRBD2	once	TGTGCCACCGTTTGGCCCACGGGGAGCGGGAGATCCAACGAGCAGTACTTC	CATVWPTGSGRSNEQYF
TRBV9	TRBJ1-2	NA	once	TGTGCCAGCAGCGTAGGGGGGGCGGCCAACTATGGCTACACCTTC	CASSVGGAANYGYTF
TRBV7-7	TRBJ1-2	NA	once	TGTGCCAGCAGCCCCGTCCTTAGCGGGATTAAGGGCTACACCTTC	CASSPVLSGIKGYTF
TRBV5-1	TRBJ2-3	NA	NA	TGCGCCAGCAGCGACCTCCTGTCCGGAGGGGATACGCAGTATTTT	CASSDLLSGGDTQYF
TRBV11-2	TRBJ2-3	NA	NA	TGTGCCAGCAGCTTTTCCGGGGTTAGCACAGATACGCAGTATTTT	CASSFSGVSTDTQYF
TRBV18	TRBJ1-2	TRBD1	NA	TGTGCCAGCTCACCACTCGGACAGGGTGACTATGGCTACACCTTC	CASSPLGQGDYGYTF
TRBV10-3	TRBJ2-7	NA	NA	TGTGCCACCGCAGAGCCAGACAGTGGCCTCTCCTACGAGCAGTACTTC	CATAEPDSGLSYEQYF
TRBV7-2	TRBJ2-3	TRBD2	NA	TGTGCCAGCAGCTTAGTGGGTAGCGGGAGCACAGATACGCAGTATTTT	CASSLVGSGSTDTQYF
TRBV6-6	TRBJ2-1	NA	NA	TGTGCCAGCAGTTACTCGACGGGAGATTACAATGAGCAGTTCTTC	CASSYSTGDYNEQFF
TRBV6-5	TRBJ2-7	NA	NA	TGTGCCAGCAGTAACACCTGGGGGGAGCAGTACTTC	CASSNTWGEQYF
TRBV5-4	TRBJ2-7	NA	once	TGTGCCAGCAGCTGGGGCGTGGGGTCCTACGAGCAGTACTTC	CASSWGVGSYEQYF
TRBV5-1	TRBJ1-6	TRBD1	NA	TGCGCCAGCAGCCTCGGACAGGGGGCCAATTCACCCCTCCACTTT	CASSLGQGANSPLHF
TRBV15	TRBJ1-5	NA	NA	TGTGCCACCAGTGGGGCCCGGGCGGCCCAGCATTTT	CATSGARAAQHF
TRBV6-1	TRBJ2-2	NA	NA	TGTGCCAGCAGTGAGTGGCACACCGGGGAGCTGTTTTTT	CASSEWHTGELFF
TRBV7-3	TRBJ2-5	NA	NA	TGTGCCAGCAGCTTAACAGGGAAATCAGGAGAGACCCAGTACTTC	CASSLTGKSGETQYF
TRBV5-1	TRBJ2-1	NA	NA	TGCGCCAGCAGCCCGGACTCGAGCTCCTACAATGAGCAGTTCTTC	CASSPDSSSYNEQFF
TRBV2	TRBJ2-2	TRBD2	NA	TGTGCCAGCACTGGAGGCGGGAGAGGCCGGAGAACCGGGGAGCTGTTTTTT	CASTGGGRGRRTGELFF
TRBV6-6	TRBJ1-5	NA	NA	TGTGCCAGCAGTCTGGGAGGGGGGGGCAATCAGCCCCAGCATTTT	CASSLGGGGNQPQHF
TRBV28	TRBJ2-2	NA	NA	TGTGCCAGCAGTGTCCCCCTCGCGTCGGGCACCGGGGAGCTGTTTTTT	CASSVPLASGTGELFF
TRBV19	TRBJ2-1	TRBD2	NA	TGTGCCAGTAGTCAGAAAAGGGCGGGGGACAATGAGCAGTTCTTC	CASSQKRAGDNEQFF
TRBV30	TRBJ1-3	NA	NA	TGTGCCTGGAGTATGGGCAGGGGCGGAAACACCATATATTTT	CAWSMGRGGNTIYF
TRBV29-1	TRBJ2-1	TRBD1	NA	TGCAGCGTTGAAGAAGGGACAGGGGGCTCCTACAATGAGCAGTTCTTC	CSVEEGTGGSYNEQFF
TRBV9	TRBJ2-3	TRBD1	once	TGTGCCAGCGCAGGACAGGGAATGGATACGCAGTATTTT	CASAGQGMDTQYF
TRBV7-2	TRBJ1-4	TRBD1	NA	TGTGCCAGCAGCCGGGACAGGGGACGTGAAAAACTGTTTTTT	CASSRDRGREKLFF
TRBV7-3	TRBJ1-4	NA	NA	TGTGCCAGCAGCCCGTACCAGGCTGGAGGTGAGGAAAAACTGTTTTTT	CASSPYQAGGEEKLFF
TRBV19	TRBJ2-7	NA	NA	TGTGCCAGTAGTGCGTACGGCGAGCAGTACTTC	CASSAYGEQYF
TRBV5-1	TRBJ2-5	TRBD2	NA	TGCGCCAGCAGCACGGGGACTAGCGGGAACCAAGAGACCCAGTACTTC	CASSTGTSGNQETQYF
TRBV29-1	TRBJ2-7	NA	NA	TGCAGCACGGGATGGGGCTACGAGCAGTACTTC	CSTGWGYEQYF
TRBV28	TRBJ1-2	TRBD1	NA	TGTGCCAGCAGTTCTGCCCCGGGACAGGGACTCTATGGCTACACCTTC	CASSSAPGQGLYGYTF